The 3 T cell receptor beta chains below were found in one sample sequenced in a study of T cells in Graves' hyperthyroidism and ophthalmopathy. RNA transcripts provided the source from which TCR beta CDR3 regions were amplified. Using the HTBI primer set, a first-round RT-PCR was run on the TCR CDR3. TCRdb re-called the multiplex PCR reads through MiXCR, storing one row per CDR3 protein. The table shows 550,000 to 650,000 distinct CDR3 sequences, with approximately 15% occurring only once. Sequencing was done on a sample of blood. The source is a woman younger than 45 with Graves' hyperthyroidism that later progressed to Graves' ophthalmopathy.

This clonotype was found many times. V and J are TRBV27 and TRBJ2-1; no reliable D call. The ends were cut back, 3 bases at V and 5 bases at J, with 11 bases in the middle. This CDR3 region has 14 residues. CDR1 is MNHEY, CDR2 SMNVEV, per germline (reference sequence). As DNA, the CDR3 is TGTGCCAGCAGTTTCCTCTCGCCAGACAATGAGCAGTTCTTC. Protein product: CASSFLSPDNEQFF.

The V call is TRBV6-4, the J call TRBJ2-1, with TRBD2 identical over 7 bases. The CDR3 consists of 16 residues. V was clipped by 2 bases and J by 4 bases; unmatched bases: 8. Germline V lookup: CDR1 MRHNA, CDR2 SNTAGT. The CDR3 sequence: CASSDHGTGGYNEQFF. CDR3 DNA: TGTGCCAGCAGTGACCACGGGACCGGGGGGTACAATGAGCAGTTCTTC.

This clonotype has ten or more counts. The chain employs TRBV6-1 and TRBJ2-1, with D perhaps TRBD2 (5 bases). The V end was cut by 5 bases, the J end by 9 bases, with 11 bases between. CDR1 MNHNS and CDR2 SASEGT come from the germline V gene. CDR3 size: 12 residues. CDR3 loop: CASSRDRGEQFF. The CDR3 region has the DNA TGTGCCAGCAGTAGAGACCGGGGTGAGCAGTTCTTC.